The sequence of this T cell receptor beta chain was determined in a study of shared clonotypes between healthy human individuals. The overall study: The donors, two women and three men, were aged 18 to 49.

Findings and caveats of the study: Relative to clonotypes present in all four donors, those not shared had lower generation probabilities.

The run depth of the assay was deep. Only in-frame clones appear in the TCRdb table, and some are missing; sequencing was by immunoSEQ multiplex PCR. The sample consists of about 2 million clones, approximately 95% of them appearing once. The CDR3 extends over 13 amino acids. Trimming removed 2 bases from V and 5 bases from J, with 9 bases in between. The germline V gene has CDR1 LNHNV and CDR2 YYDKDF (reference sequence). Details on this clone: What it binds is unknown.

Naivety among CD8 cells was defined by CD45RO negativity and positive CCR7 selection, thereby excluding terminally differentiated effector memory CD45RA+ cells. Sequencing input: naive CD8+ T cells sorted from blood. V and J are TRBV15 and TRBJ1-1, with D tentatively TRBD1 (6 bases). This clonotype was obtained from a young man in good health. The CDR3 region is CATSRLRGTEAFF. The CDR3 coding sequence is TGTGCCACCAGCAGACTCAGGGGTACTGAAGCTTTCTTT.